This entry lists 13 T cell receptor beta chains sequenced from one sample in a study of blood T cell repertoires in COVID-19. Clones were sequenced by immunoSEQ multiplex PCR, and TCRdb holds only the in-frame ones, with some missing. The sample yields more than 85,000 clones, 80% seen once. Sample: peripheral blood. These receptor sequences come from a human donor in a cohort sampled during active or convalescent COVID-19.

The rearrangement links TRBV9 to TRBJ1-3; 7 positions agree with TRBD1. This CDR3 is built from 17 residues. The germline V gene encodes CDR1 SGDLS and CDR2 YYNGEE. J was trimmed by 0 bases and V by 4 bases; bases with no gene match: 10. CDR3 DNA: TGTGCCAGCAGCATAACCCCGGGACAGAGCTCTGGAAACACCATATATTTT. The encoded protein is CASSITPGQSSGNTIYF.

Written as DNA, the CDR3 is TGTGCCAGCAGTTACGCAGGGGGTCGGAATCAGCCCCAGCATTTT. Translation gives CASSYAGGRNQPQHF. This chain uses TRBV6-2 or TRBV6-3 with TRBJ1-5; TRBD1 aligns across 7 bases. The CDR3 consists of 15 residues. The trim removed 2 bases at V and 4 bases at J, leaving 5 bases unmatched. Germline V lookup: CDR1 MNHEY, CDR2 SVGEGT.

The chain carries TRBV9 and TRBJ1-2; the D gene is possibly TRBD1 (5 bases). The CDR3 has 17 residues. CDR1 and CDR2 from the germline V gene are SGDLS and YYNGEE. V lost 0 bases to trimming and J lost 8 bases, with 23 bases between them. The CDR3 region has the DNA TGTGCCAGCAGCGTAGTTGGGTGGACGGGGGTCACTATGGGCTACACCTTC. This encodes CASSVVGWTGVTMGYTF.

The rearrangement uses TRBV5-1 and TRBJ2-3; D remains unclear. Per the germline V gene, CDR1 is SGHRS and CDR2 is YFSETQ. V dropped 4 bases and J dropped 1 base, with 13 bases sitting between them. The CDR3 covers 15 residues. CDR3 sequence (DNA): TGCGCCAGCAGCCCCCTCTTTTCTGGCACAGATACGCAGTATTTT. Protein product: CASSPLFSGTDTQYF.

This chain connects TRBV27 to TRBJ2-5, with 15 nucleotides matching TRBD2. J gave up 4 bases and V 8 bases, and 14 bases lay outside the gene matches. This CDR3 has 18 residues. Germline V gene sequence: CDR1 MNHEY, CDR2 SMNVEV (reference sequence). The CDR3 nucleotides are TGTGCCAGCTCTTTCTTGGGACTAGCGGGAGGAGGTGTAGAGACCCAGTACTTC. It encodes CASSFLGLAGGGVETQYF.

The chain recombines TRBV5-1 with TRBJ1-4; 10 bases agree with TRBD1. The CDR3 totals 16 residues. Germline assignment: CDR1 SGHRS and CDR2 YFSETQ. V was clipped by 4 bases and J by 3 bases; unmatched bases: 6. The CDR3 here is CASSQTGGAANEKLFF. Written as DNA, the CDR3 is TGCGCCAGCAGCCAGACAGGGGGCGCGGCTAATGAAAAACTGTTTTTT.

This clone has only a few counts. J is TRBJ2-4 and V is TRBV19; TRBD2 agrees at 11 bases. Germline-derived CDR1 and CDR2 are LNHDA and SQIVND (reference sequence). The CDR3 has 20 residues. V was clipped by 2 bases and J by 3 bases; unmatched bases: 15. CDR3 region: CASSIIPRASGRSGKNIQYF. DNA of the CDR3: TGTGCCAGTAGTATAATACCCCGAGCTAGCGGGAGGTCTGGCAAAAACATTCAGTACTTC.

The chain employs TRBV28 and TRBJ2-6; D is undetermined. CDR1 and CDR2 from the germline V gene are MDHEN and SYDVKM. This CDR3 is built from 17 residues. The V end was cut by 3 bases, the J end by 0 bases, with 12 bases between. The CDR3: CASSFLSFGSGANVLTF. The CDR3 DNA reads as TGTGCCAGCAGTTTCCTTAGCTTTGGCTCTGGGGCCAACGTCCTGACTTTC.

The rearrangement links TRBV11-2 to TRBJ1-1, with 10 bases fitting TRBD1. CDR3 size: 16 residues. The V and J ends lost 5 bases and 1 base, in that order; junction bases with no gene match: 7. Germline CDR1 reads SGHAT; CDR2 reads FQNNGV. For the CDR3, the DNA is TGTGCCAGCAGCCCGATTGGGACAGGGGAGAACACTGAAGCTTTCTTT. Translated: CASSPIGTGENTEAFF.

This clone has only a few counts. The gene calls are TRBV27 and TRBJ2-7; D possibly corresponds to TRBD1 (6 bases). CDR1 is MNHEY and CDR2 is SMNVEV in the germline V gene (reference sequence). The CDR3 length is 15 residues. With 6 bases removed from V and 4 bases from J, the gap between germline ends came to 19 bases. DNA for the CDR3: TGTGCCAGCAGACGAGGGGGAATGGTTGGGTACGAGCAGTACTTC. It yields the protein CASRRGGMVGYEQYF.

This clone was counted once. The chain uses TRBV4-3 and TRBJ2-2; 8 positions match TRBD2. The CDR3 extends over 18 amino acids. J was trimmed by 7 bases and V by 0 bases; bases with no gene match: 13. CDR1 and CDR2 from the germline V gene are LGHNA and YSLEER. CDR3 region: CASSQDLSREGRDGELFF. For the CDR3, the DNA is TGCGCCAGCAGCCAAGATTTGAGCCGGGAGGGCCGGGACGGGGAGCTGTTTTTT.

This clone was counted a few times. CDR3 bases: TGTGCCAGCAGTAGCTGGTTCCGAGGGAACACCGGGGAGCTGTTTTTT. Its protein product is CASSSWFRGNTGELFF. The chain uses TRBV6-4 and TRBJ2-2, with D unclear. This CDR3 region has 16 residues. CDR1 and CDR2 (germline): MRHNA, SNTAGT. Trimming stripped 5 bases from V and 1 base from J, with 14 bases between.

In this sample, this clone turned up once. The genes are TRBV10-3 and TRBJ2-5; TRBD1 matches at 8 bases. Looked up from germline, CDR1 is ENHRY and CDR2 is SYGVKD. V dropped 6 bases and J dropped 5; count of bases not matched to a gene: 11. The CDR3 is 15 amino acids. The CDR3 sequence: CAIRDHGQGRETQYF. The DNA for the CDR3 is TGTGCCATCAGGGACCACGGACAGGGAAGGGAGACCCAGTACTTC.